A selection of T cell receptor beta chains follows, all from one sample in a study of radiation and T cells in renal cell carcinoma. Here immunoSEQ multiplex PCR was the method, and the copy in TCRdb shows in-frame clones only, minus some. This sample has just under 150,000 clones, with 86% found just once. The sample in question was blood, obtained from a patient whose treatment included radiotherapy and nephrectomy. These receptors came from a woman between 45 and 65 years old with renal cell carcinoma. Each CDR3 is given without its conserved first and last residue. The D gene is left open where the match is weak.

v_gene	d_gene	j_gene	CDR3aa
TRBV5-4	-	TRBJ1-2	ASSLEGPYGYT
TRBV5-6	-	TRBJ1-1	ASGRGGTEAF
TRBV27	TRBD2	TRBJ2-3	ASSLSVLAADTQY
TRBV7-7	-	TRBJ1-2	ASSFDRYGYT
TRBV7-9	-	TRBJ2-2	ASSLLQGLWPRELF
TRBV2	TRBD2	TRBJ2-7	ASSPGVAGAYEQY
TRBV6-5	-	TRBJ1-2	ASSWYGLYGYT
TRBV19	-	TRBJ1-4	ASAETATNEKLF
TRBV2	-	TRBJ1-5	ASSPAERPYSNQPQH
TRBV7-3	-	TRBJ2-7	ASSSPNWYEQY
TRBV28	-	TRBJ2-7	ASLEGRAVANEQY
TRBV7-2	-	TRBJ1-2	ASSLAVPVDGYT